This TCR beta chain was identified in a study of Graves' ophthalmopathy and Graves' hyperthyroidism. The V gene's germline CDR1 is KGHDR and CDR2 SFDVKD. The CDR3 length is 16 residues. Points on this clonotype: One end of the junction varies from germline; a read error may be responsible.

TCR beta CDR3 amplification used RNA transcripts. HTBI-primed first-round RT-PCR preceded second-round multiplex PCR. A single record per CDR3 protein comes from TCRdb applying MiXCR to the multiplex PCR reads. The repertoire has about 700,000 distinct CDR3 sequences, 35% to 50% of them found once; the top ten carry about 40%. This receptor was taken from an adult man with Graves' ophthalmopathy. Sequencing used peripheral blood. This sequence joins TRBV24-1 and TRBJ1-5; 8 nucleotides match TRBD1. As DNA, the CDR3 is TGTGCCAGCAGTCCAAACAGGGGGGTAAGCAATCAGCCCCAGCATTTT. This gives the protein CASSPNRGVSNQPQHF.